Following are 3 T cell receptor beta chains from one sample sequenced in a study of high-grade serous ovarian cancer treatment subgroups. Tumor tissue was taken before any definitive surgery or chemotherapy was given. Method: immunoSEQ multiplex PCR; TCRdb's copy keeps in-frame clones and lacks some. The sample holds about 4,900 clones, 65% to 70% seen once. The sequencing input was tumor tissue. These receptors originate from a human donor with high-grade serous ovarian cancer.

The V call is TRBV5-1, the J call TRBJ2-3, with D possibly TRBD2 on 6 matching bases. With 0 bases removed from V and 5 bases from J, the gap between germline ends came to 16 bases. The CDR3 extends over 16 amino acids. The germline V gene has CDR1 SGHRS and CDR2 YFSETQ. Written as DNA, the CDR3 is TGCGCCAGCAGCTTGGGGGCTAGCGATGGGATAGATACGCAGTATTTT. This encodes CASSLGASDGIDTQYF.

In this sample, this clone turned up a few times. The V call is TRBV6-1, the J call TRBJ2-1; TRBD2 aligns across 7 bases. The CDR3 consists of 14 residues. Germline CDR1 is MNHNS and CDR2 is SASEGT. With 7 bases clipped from V and 6 bases from J, the junction kept 9 bases outside the gene matches. DNA for the CDR3: TGTGCCAGCACCCAAAGGACTAGATCCAATGAGCAGTTCTTC. This codes for CASTQRTRSNEQFF.

J is TRBJ1-5 and V is TRBV19; 8 bases map to TRBD1. The CDR3 spans 17 residues. After removal of 5 bases from V and 0 bases from J, the junction contained 9 bases not matched to a gene. Germline-derived CDR1 and CDR2 are LNHDA and SQIVND (reference sequence). The chain's CDR3 is CASSVLQGGYSNQPQHF. The DNA for the CDR3 is TGTGCCAGTAGTGTACTACAGGGGGGGTATAGCAATCAGCCCCAGCATTTT.